Reported below is one T cell receptor beta chain. The antigen is unknown. This entry belongs to a study of OX40 agonist ivuxolimab in advanced cancers. Study-wide context: In this cohort, patients received ivuxolimab, an agonistic anti-OX40 (CD134) antibody. Dose-escalation patients suffered from hepatocellular carcinoma, melanoma, renal cell or head and neck cancer. Three patients had partial responses: one hepatocellular carcinoma, two cutaneous melanoma.

The CDR3 is 14 amino acids. Trimming took 4 bases from V and 4 from J; bases not matched to a gene: 5. Germline V lookup: CDR1 SGHRS, CDR2 YFSETQ. The method was immunoSEQ multiplex PCR; TCRdb's version includes in-frame clones alone and lacks a portion of them. The sample lists some 44,000 clones, roughly 80% occurring once. Broader study findings: Both blood CD4+ and CD8+ T cells showed clonal growth by week 6 at 0.1 to 3.0 mg/kg.

Specimen: CD4+ or CD8+ T cells sorted from blood, collected in a trial of the OX40 agonist ivuxolimab. The clonotype comes from an adult with an advanced solid tumor such as melanoma, head and neck, liver or kidney cancer. The gene calls are TRBV5-1 and TRBJ1-2, with 9 bases that match TRBD1. CDR3 nucleotides: TGCGCCAGCAGCGGGACAGGGCCAACCTATGGCTACACCTTC. Its protein product is CASSGTGPTYGYTF.